The rows below give T cell receptor beta chains drawn from one sample of a study of cytomegalovirus exposure and HLA in healthy donors. Assay: immunoSEQ multiplex PCR; the TCRdb copy retains only in-frame clones and omits some. The sample yields approximately 160,000 clones, around 77% seen once. The sample comprised PBMCs. These receptors originate from a woman younger than 45 in good health and CMV-seronegative. The CDR3 runs from the conserved cysteine through the conserved F or W. D genes are given only for firm matches. Some rows mark clone size as missing; the rest say once, few, many or name a class of expanded clone.

TRBV6-1	TRBJ2-4	.	few	TGTGCCAGCAATTTCTTAGCCAAAAACATTCAGTACTTC	CASNFLAKNIQYF
TRBV4-1	TRBJ1-6	.	.	TGCGCCAGCAGCCAAGATCAGGGCAGATCCCATTCACCCCTCCACTTT	CASSQDQGRSHSPLHF
TRBV19	TRBJ1-4	TRBD1	.	TGTGCCAGTAGTTGGGACAGGGGAGCAACTAATGAAAAACTGTTTTTT	CASSWDRGATNEKLFF
TRBV7-2	TRBJ2-1	TRBD2	.	TGTGCCAGCAGCTTAGAAGGGACTAGCGCTTACAATGAGCAGTTCTTC	CASSLEGTSAYNEQFF
TRBV11-2	TRBJ2-2	.	.	TGTGCCAGCAGCTTAGGTATCGGGGTCGGCACCGGGGAGCTGTTTTTT	CASSLGIGVGTGELFF
TRBV6-5	TRBJ1-2	.	.	TGTGCCAGCAGTTACTATTTTATGGGGGGATATGGCTACACCTTC	CASSYYFMGGYGYTF
TRBV30	TRBJ1-2	TRBD1	.	TGTGCAAACCGAAGGACAGGGGGAGACTATGGCTACACCTTC	CANRRTGGDYGYTF
TRBV2	TRBJ1-2	.	.	TGTGCCAGCAGTGTGGATCGAGGGAGGGGCTACACCTTC	CASSVDRGRGYTF
TRBV9	TRBJ2-7	.	.	TGTGCCAGCAGCGTAGCCGGAGCCTACGAGCAGTACTTC	CASSVAGAYEQYF
TRBV2	TRBJ1-6	TRBD1	.	TGTGCCAGCGGAACCGGGACAGTTTCTTCACCCCTCCACTTT	CASGTGTVSSPLHF
TRBV5-1	TRBJ1-5	.	.	TGCGCCAGCAGCTTACCAGGGCCGGGTCAGCCCCAGCATTTT	CASSLPGPGQPQHF
TRBV7-6	TRBJ2-1	TRBD2	.	TGTGCCAGCAGTTCGGGGGGACACAATGAGCAGTTCTTC	CASSSGGHNEQFF
TRBV5-4	TRBJ2-1	TRBD2	.	TGTGCCAGCAGCTTGGGCGTTGCGGGAGGTAAATACAATGAGCAGTTCTTC	CASSLGVAGGKYNEQFF
TRBV27	TRBJ2-7	.	.	TGTGCCAGCAGTGCCCTCCTGGGGAGCGGGCCTTTCTACGAGCAGTACTTC	CASSALLGSGPFYEQYF
TRBV27	TRBJ2-5	TRBD2	.	TGTGCCAGCAGTTTATTGTTCACTAGCGGGATACGGGAGACCCAGTACTTC	CASSLLFTSGIRETQYF
TRBV7-3	TRBJ2-1	.	few	TGTGCCAGCAGCTCGACTAGCTCCTACAATGAGCAGTTCTTC	CASSSTSSYNEQFF
TRBV29-1	TRBJ2-7	.	few	TGCAGCGTTGAAGGCGGGGCCGGGATTACCTACGAGCAGTACTTC	CSVEGGAGITYEQYF
TRBV5-1	TRBJ2-1	.	.	TGCGCCAGCAGCCCGGGCCCCGAGAGGGACAATGAGCAGTTCTTC	CASSPGPERDNEQFF
TRBV19	TRBJ1-3	.	.	TGTGCCAGTAGTACGTATCAGGGCCGCTCTGGAAACACCATATATTTT	CASSTYQGRSGNTIYF
TRBV7-2	TRBJ1-1	.	few	TGTGCCAGCAGCTTAGGGGGGGGGAGTGAAGCTTTCTTT	CASSLGGGSEAFF
TRBV7-3	TRBJ2-1	.	.	TGTGCCAGCAGCCCGCAGGGGAGTGAGCAGTTCTTC	CASSPQGSEQFF
TRBV15	TRBJ1-2	TRBD1	.	TGTGCCACCAGCAGAGATATCCCATCGGACAGGATTAACTATGGCTACACCTTC	CATSRDIPSDRINYGYTF
TRBV9	TRBJ2-5	TRBD2	once	TGTGCCAGCAGCGCCGGAGTAGCGGGGGTGGAGACCCAGTACTTC	CASSAGVAGVETQYF
TRBV27	TRBJ1-4	.	once	TGTGCCAGCAGTTCCCGACAGGTTGCAACTAATGAAAAACTGTTTTTT	CASSSRQVATNEKLFF
TRBV30	TRBJ2-7	TRBD2	once	TGTGCCTGGGCGCTTTCGGGGGAGGGGAGGGAGCAGTACTTC	CAWALSGEGREQYF
TRBV18	TRBJ1-2	TRBD1	.	TGTGCCAGCTCACCGTCGACAGGGACCAACTATGGCTACACCTTC	CASSPSTGTNYGYTF
TRBV19	TRBJ2-7	TRBD1	.	TGTGCCAGTAAGTACAGGGGGTTTCAGATAAGGGACCTAATCTCCTACGAGCAGTACTTC	CASKYRGFQIRDLISYEQYF
TRBV5-4	TRBJ2-5	TRBD2	.	TGTGCCAGCAGCTCTCCGGGACTAGGTAAAGAGACCCAGTACTTC	CASSSPGLGKETQYF
TRBV27	TRBJ1-2	.	few	TGTGCCAGCAGTTTCTCTCCGGGACTTAACTATGGCTACACCTTC	CASSFSPGLNYGYTF
TRBV19	TRBJ2-3	.	.	TGTGCCAGTAGTATTAGGCGGACAAGCACAGATACGCAGTATTTT	CASSIRRTSTDTQYF
TRBV28	TRBJ1-5	.	few	TGTGCCAGCAGTTTAGGGGCGCGCGGCAATCAGCCCCAGCATTTT	CASSLGARGNQPQHF
TRBV7-2	TRBJ2-7	TRBD2	.	TGTGCCAGCAGCTTAGTAAGCGGGATAAGCTCCTACGAGCAGTACTTC	CASSLVSGISSYEQYF
TRBV2	TRBJ1-5	TRBD1	.	TGTGCCAGCAGAGCCGACAGGGGAGGCAATCAGCCCCAGCATTTT	CASRADRGGNQPQHF
TRBV27	TRBJ1-1	TRBD1	.	TGTGCCAGCAGTCTCAACAGGGGGGGAACTGAAGCTTTCTTT	CASSLNRGGTEAFF
TRBV6-5	TRBJ1-1	TRBD1	many	TGTGCCAGCAGGGGACAGGGCTACTTGAACACTGAAGCTTTCTTT	CASRGQGYLNTEAFF
TRBV30	TRBJ1-4	.	.	TGTGCCTGGAGTAGGACTGCCTGGAGGAAGGAAAAACTGTTTTTT	CAWSRTAWRKEKLFF
TRBV19	TRBJ1-1	.	.	TGTGCCAGCCAAGGAGCCCGACCGGGCACTGAAGCTTTCTTT	CASQGARPGTEAFF
TRBV5-5	TRBJ1-1	.	.	TGTGCCAGCAGCCCCCGGGATCAGTGGGACACTGAAGCTTTCTTT	CASSPRDQWDTEAFF